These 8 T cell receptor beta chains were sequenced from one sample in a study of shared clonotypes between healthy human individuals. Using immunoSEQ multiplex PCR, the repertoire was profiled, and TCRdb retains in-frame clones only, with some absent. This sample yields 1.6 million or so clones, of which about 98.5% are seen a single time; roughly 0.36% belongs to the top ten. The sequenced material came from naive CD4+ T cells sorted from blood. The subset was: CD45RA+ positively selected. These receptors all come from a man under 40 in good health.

The chain's CDR3 is CSVKKFQGWGTDTQYF. Here the CDR3 DNA reads TGCAGCGTCAAAAAGTTCCAGGGTTGGGGCACAGATACGCAGTATTTT. V gene TRBV29-1 combines with J gene TRBJ2-3; tentative D call: TRBD1 (5 bases). Trimming took 6 bases from V and 1 from J, leaving 20 bases between them. The CDR3 is made up of 16 amino acids. Germline values: CDR1 SQVTM, CDR2 ANQGSEA.

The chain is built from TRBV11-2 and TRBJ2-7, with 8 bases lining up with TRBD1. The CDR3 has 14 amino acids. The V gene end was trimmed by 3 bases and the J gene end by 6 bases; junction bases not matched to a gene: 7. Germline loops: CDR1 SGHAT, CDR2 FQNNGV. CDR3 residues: CASSFGTGAAEQYF. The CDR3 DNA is TGTGCCAGCAGCTTTGGGACAGGAGCGGCCGAGCAGTACTTC.

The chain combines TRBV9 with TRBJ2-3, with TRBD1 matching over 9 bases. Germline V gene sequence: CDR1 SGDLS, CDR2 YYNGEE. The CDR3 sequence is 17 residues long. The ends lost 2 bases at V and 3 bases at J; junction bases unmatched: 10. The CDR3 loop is CASSVLTGGMLTDTQYF. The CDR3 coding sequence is TGTGCCAGCAGCGTGCTGACAGGGGGTATGTTGACAGATACGCAGTATTTT.

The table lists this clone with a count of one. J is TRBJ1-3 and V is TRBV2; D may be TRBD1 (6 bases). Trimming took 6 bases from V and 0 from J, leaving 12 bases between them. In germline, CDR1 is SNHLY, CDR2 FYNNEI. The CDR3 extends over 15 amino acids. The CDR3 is CASSWGQHSGNTIYF. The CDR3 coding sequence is TGTGCCAGCAGCTGGGGGCAGCACTCTGGAAACACCATATATTTT.

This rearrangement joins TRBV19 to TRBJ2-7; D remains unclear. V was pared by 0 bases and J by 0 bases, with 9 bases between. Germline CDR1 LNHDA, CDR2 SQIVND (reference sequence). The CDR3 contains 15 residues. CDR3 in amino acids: CASSIDRRSSYEQYF. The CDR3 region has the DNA TGTGCCAGTAGTATAGACAGGCGTAGCTCCTACGAGCAGTACTTC.

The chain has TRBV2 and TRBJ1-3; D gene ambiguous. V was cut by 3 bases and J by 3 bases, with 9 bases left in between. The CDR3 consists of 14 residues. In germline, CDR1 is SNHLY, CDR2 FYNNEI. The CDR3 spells CASSDRTFGNTIYF. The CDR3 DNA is TGTGCCAGCAGTGACCGGACCTTTGGAAACACCATATATTTT.

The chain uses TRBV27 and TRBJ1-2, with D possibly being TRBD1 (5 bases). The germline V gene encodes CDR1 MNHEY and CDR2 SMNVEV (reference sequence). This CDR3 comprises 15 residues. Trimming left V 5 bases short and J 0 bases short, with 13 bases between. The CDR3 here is CASSPRDSTNYGYTF. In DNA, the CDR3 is TGTGCCAGCAGTCCCAGGGACTCCACTAACTATGGCTACACCTTC.

CDR3 DNA: TGTGCCACCAGCAGAGATATAGGCGAGCAGTACTTC. It translates to CATSRDIGEQYF. The V gene is TRBV15, the J gene TRBJ2-7, with D uncertain. The CDR3 is made up of 12 amino acids. V was shortened by 0 bases and J by 6 bases, with 6 bases between the two germline ends. CDR1 is LNHNV and CDR2 is YYDKDF in the germline V gene (reference sequence).